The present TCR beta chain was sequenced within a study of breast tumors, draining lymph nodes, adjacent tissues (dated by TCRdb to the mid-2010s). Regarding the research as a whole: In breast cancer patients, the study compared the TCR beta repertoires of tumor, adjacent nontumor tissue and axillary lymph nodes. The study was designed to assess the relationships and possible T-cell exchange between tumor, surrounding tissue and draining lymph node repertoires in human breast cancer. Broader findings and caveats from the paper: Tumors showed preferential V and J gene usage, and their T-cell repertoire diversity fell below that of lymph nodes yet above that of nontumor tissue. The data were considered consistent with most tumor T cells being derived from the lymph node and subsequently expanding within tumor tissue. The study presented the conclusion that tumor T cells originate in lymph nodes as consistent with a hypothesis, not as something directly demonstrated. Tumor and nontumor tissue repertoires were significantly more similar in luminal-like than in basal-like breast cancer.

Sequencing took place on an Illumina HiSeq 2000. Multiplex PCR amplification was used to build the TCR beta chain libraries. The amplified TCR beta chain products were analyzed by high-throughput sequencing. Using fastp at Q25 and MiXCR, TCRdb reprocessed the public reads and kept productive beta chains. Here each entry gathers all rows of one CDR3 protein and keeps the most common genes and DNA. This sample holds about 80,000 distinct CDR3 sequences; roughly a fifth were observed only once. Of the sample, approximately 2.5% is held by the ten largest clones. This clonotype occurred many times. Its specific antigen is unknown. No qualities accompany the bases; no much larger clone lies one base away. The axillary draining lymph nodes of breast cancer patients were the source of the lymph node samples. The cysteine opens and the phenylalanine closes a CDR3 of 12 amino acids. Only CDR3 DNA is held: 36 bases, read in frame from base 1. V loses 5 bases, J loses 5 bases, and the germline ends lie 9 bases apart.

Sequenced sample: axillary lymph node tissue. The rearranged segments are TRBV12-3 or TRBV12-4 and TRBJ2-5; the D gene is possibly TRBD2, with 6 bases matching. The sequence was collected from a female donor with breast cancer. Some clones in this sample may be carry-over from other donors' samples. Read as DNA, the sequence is TGTGCCAGCAGTACGAGCGGGGAGACCCAGTACTTC. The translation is CASSTSGETQYF.